Following are 12 T cell receptor beta chains from one sample sequenced in a study of shared clonotypes between healthy human individuals. CD45RO-negative, CCR7-positively selected cells formed the naive CD8 fraction, excluding terminally differentiated effector memory CD45RA+ cells. Assay: immunoSEQ multiplex PCR; the TCRdb copy retains only in-frame clones and omits some. The sample has approximately 2,200,000 clones; roughly 91% are singletons. The specimen was naive CD8+ T cells from PBMCs. These receptors originate from a man younger than 30 in good health. Some clones in this sample may be carry-over from other donors' samples.

About this clone itself: Other nucleotide sequences in the sample specify the same CDR3. This rearrangement joins TRBV9 to TRBJ2-1; 8 nucleotides match TRBD1. This CDR3 region has 15 residues. Germline V gene lookup returns CDR1 SGDLS and CDR2 YYNGEE. Trimming took 4 bases from V and 1 from J; bases not matched to a gene: 4. The chain's CDR3 is CASSRDRSSYNEQFF. The CDR3, as DNA: TGTGCCAGCAGCAGGGACAGGAGTTCCTACAATGAGCAGTTCTTC.

This chain connects TRBV4-1 to TRBJ2-5; D gene ambiguous. CDR1 and CDR2 from the germline V gene are MGHRA and YSYEKL. This CDR3 comprises 12 residues. Trimming shortened V by 2 bases and J by 2 bases, and 3 bases separated the two germline ends. The CDR3 DNA sequence: TGCGCCAGCAGCCAACTTCAAGAGACCCAGTACTTC. Its protein is CASSQLQETQYF.

The CDR3 sequence is CASSLGGTPYEQYF. The CDR3 nucleotides read TGTGCCAGCAGCTTGGGAGGAACCCCTTACGAGCAGTACTTC. The chain recombines TRBV5-4 with TRBJ2-7, with D unresolved. In germline, CDR1 is SGHNT, CDR2 YYREEE (reference sequence). This CDR3 comprises 14 residues. V shed 0 bases and J shed 4 bases, with 11 bases lying between them.

The rearrangement links TRBV27 to TRBJ2-1, with 9 bases matching TRBD2. The CDR3 contains 16 residues. Looked up from germline, CDR1 is MNHEY and CDR2 is SMNVEV (reference sequence). Losses at the gene ends were 2 bases for V and 6 bases for J; bases not matched to a gene: 8. CDR3 DNA: TGTGCCAGCAGTTTAATGGGCGGGAGGGCCCTCAATGAGCAGTTCTTC. Protein product: CASSLMGGRALNEQFF.

The rearrangement joins TRBV28 to TRBJ2-1, with no clear D. V was pared by 5 bases and J by 0 bases, with 11 bases between. The length of the CDR3 is 15 residues. Germline CDR1 reads MDHEN; CDR2 reads SYDVKM. CDR3 sequence reads: CASSLDQPSYNEQFF. The CDR3 DNA is TGTGCCAGCAGTCTGGACCAACCCTCCTACAATGAGCAGTTCTTC.

The chain carries TRBV6-5 and TRBJ2-5, with D maybe TRBD2 (6 bases). Germline V CDR1 and CDR2: MNHEY, SVGAGI. Trimming took off 1 base at V and 4 bases at J, with 10 bases between the two ends. There are 14 residues in the CDR3. Written as DNA, the CDR3 is TGTGCCAGCAGTTACTATGTGGGAGGAGAGACCCAGTACTTC. Amino acids: CASSYYVGGETQYF.

Turning to this clone: Other DNA sequences in the same sample also yield this CDR3. J is TRBJ1-5 and V is TRBV7-6; D ambiguous. From germline, CDR1 is SGHVS and CDR2 FNYEAQ. V was clipped by 1 base and J by 6 bases, with 7 bases between them. The CDR3 contains 13 residues. The CDR3 bases are TGTGCCAGCAGCTTAGATCGCGCTCAGCCCCAGCATTTT. Amino acids: CASSLDRAQPQHF. The full variable domain, in which reference TRBV7-6 and TRBJ1-5 provide the parts outside the CDR3, is GAGVSQSPRYKVTKRGQDVALRCDPISGHVSLYWYRQALGQGPEFLTYFNYEAQQDKSGLPNDRFSAERPEGSISTLTIQRTEQRDSAMYRCASSLDRAQPQHFGDGTRLSIL.

CDR3 DNA sequence: TGTGCCAGCAGCGTCAGACAGGAGCAAGAGACCCAGTACTTC. Amino acid sequence: CASSVRQEQETQYF. This rearrangement joins TRBV9 to TRBJ2-5, with D possibly being TRBD1 (6 bases). The V and J ends lost 2 bases and 2 bases respectively, with 10 bases between them. This CDR3 spans 14 amino acids. Germline V gene lookup returns CDR1 SGDLS and CDR2 YYNGEE.

This clone was observed a single time. The rearrangement joins TRBV5-5 to TRBJ1-1, with D perhaps TRBD1 (5 bases). CDR1 is SGHKS, CDR2 YYEKEE, per germline (reference sequence). Between the trimmed V and J ends, which lost 3 bases and 1 base, there was a span of 13 bases. The CDR3 consists of 15 residues. The CDR3 loop is CASSSIGQGNTEAFF. CDR3 bases: TGTGCCAGCAGCTCAATCGGACAAGGGAACACTGAAGCTTTCTTT.

This clone has just one count. This chain connects TRBV6-1 to TRBJ1-5; 9 nucleotides align to TRBD1. This CDR3 region has 15 residues. The V segment lost 3 bases and the J segment 2 bases; nucleotides outside the gene matches: 2. Germline-derived CDR1 and CDR2 are MNHNS and SASEGT. This chain's CDR3 is CASSDGDRGNQPQHF. The CDR3 DNA is TGTGCCAGCAGTGATGGGGACAGGGGCAATCAGCCCCAGCATTTT.

As for this clone: Other nucleotide sequences from this sample produce the same CDR3. V usage is TRBV7-6 and J usage is TRBJ2-7; 14 nucleotides agree with TRBD2. This CDR3 comprises 15 residues. Germline V CDR1 and CDR2: SGHVS, FNYEAQ. V was pared by 5 bases and J by 4 bases, with 4 bases of the junction left unmatched. The CDR3: CASSPRTSGGYEQYF. In nucleotides, the CDR3 is TGTGCCAGCAGCCCACGGACTAGCGGGGGGTACGAGCAGTACTTC.

About this clone: This sample also contains other DNA sequences that code for the same CDR3. The gene calls are TRBV7-8 and TRBJ1-1; D not resolved. V was cut by 5 bases and J by 4 bases, with 5 bases left in between. The CDR3 is 11 amino acids. The germline V gene encodes CDR1 SGHVS and CDR2 FQNEAQ. The chain's CDR3 is CASSLGTEAFF. The CDR3 DNA reads TGTGCCAGCAGCCTCGGCACTGAAGCTTTCTTT. Looking up the rest from reference TRBV7-8 and TRBJ1-1 gives the full variable domain: GAGVSQSPRYKVAKRGQDVALRCDPISGHVSLFWYQQALGQGPEFLTYFQNEAQLDKSGLPSDRFFAERPEGSVSTLKIQRTQQEDSAVYLCASSLGTEAFFGQGTRLTVV.